This T cell receptor (beta chain) derives from a study of blood T cell repertoires in COVID-19. About the research overall: Sites in the United States, Italy and Spain provided acute and convalescent COVID-19 samples. The cDNA or gDNA used as material had been derived from T cells, B-cell-depleted T cells, or PBMCs.

Germline-derived CDR1 and CDR2 are SGHNT and YENEEA. V gave up 6 bases and J gave up 3 bases; unmatched junction bases: 7. This CDR3 has 14 residues. The authors' processing: Amplification of reference gene primers provided the estimated nucleated cell counts. Measured with immunoSEQ multiplex PCR; TCRdb has only the in-frame clones, and not every one. Clonal size and the V and J genes are those of that table, whereas D and trimming came from the DNA. The data contain roughly 500,000 clones, roughly 87% of them singletons. The sequence was collected from a man between 18 and 29 years old with COVID-19, enrolled during active disease. The genes are TRBV11-3 and TRBJ2-7; 8 nucleotides align to TRBD1. Sequenced: peripheral blood. CDR3 residues: CASRDREGLYEQYF. CDR3 nucleotide sequence: TGTGCCAGCAGGGACAGGGAAGGGCTCTACGAGCAGTACTTC.